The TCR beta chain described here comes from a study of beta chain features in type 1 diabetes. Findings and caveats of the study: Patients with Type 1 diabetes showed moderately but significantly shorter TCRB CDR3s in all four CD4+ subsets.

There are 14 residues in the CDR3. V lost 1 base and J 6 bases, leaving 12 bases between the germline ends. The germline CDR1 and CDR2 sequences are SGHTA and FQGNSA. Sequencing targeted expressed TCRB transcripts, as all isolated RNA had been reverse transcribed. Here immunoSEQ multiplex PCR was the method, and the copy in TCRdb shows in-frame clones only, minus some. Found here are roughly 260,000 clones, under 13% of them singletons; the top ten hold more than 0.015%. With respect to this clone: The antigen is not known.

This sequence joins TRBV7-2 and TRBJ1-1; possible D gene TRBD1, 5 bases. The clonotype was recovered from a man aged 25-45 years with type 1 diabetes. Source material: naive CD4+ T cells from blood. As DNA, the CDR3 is TGTGCCAGCAGCTTAGTGACTGGGACTTCTGAAGCTTTCTTT. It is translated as CASSLVTGTSEAFF. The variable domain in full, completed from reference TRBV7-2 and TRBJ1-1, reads GAGVSQSPSNKVTEKGKDVELRCDPISGHTALYWYRQSLGQGLEFLIYFQGNSAPDKSGLPSDRFSAERTGGSVSTLTIQRTQQEDSAVYLCASSLVTGTSEAFFGQGTRLTVV.